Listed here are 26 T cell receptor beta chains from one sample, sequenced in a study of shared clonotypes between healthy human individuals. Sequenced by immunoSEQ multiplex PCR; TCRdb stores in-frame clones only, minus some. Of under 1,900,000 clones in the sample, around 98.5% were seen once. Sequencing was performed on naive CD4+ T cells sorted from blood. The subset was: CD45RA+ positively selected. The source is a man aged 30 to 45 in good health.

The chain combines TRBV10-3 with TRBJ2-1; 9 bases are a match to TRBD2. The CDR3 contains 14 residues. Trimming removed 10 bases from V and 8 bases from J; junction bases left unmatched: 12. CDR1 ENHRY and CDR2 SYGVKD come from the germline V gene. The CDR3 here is CATSDSGSGDEQFF. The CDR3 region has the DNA TGTGCCACATCCGATAGCGGGAGTGGCGATGAGCAGTTCTTC.

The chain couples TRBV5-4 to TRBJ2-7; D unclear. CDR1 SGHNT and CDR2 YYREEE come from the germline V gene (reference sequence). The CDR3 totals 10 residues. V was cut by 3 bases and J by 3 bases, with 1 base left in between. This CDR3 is CASSYYEQYF. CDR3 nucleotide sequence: TGTGCCAGCAGCTACTACGAGCAGTACTTC.

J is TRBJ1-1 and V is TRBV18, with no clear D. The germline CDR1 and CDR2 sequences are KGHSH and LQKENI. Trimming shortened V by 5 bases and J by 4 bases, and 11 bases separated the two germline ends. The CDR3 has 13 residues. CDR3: CASSVVRGTEAFF. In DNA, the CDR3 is TGTGCCAGCTCAGTGGTGCGGGGCACTGAAGCTTTCTTT.

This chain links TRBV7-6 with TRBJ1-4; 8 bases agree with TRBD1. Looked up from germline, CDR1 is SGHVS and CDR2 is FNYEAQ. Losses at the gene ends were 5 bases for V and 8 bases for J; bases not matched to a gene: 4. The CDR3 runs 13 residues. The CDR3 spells CASSGTGSEKLFF. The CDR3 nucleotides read TGTGCCAGCAGCGGGACAGGTTCCGAAAAACTGTTTTTT. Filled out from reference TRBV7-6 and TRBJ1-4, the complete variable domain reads GAGVSQSPRYKVTKRGQDVALRCDPISGHVSLYWYRQALGQGPEFLTYFNYEAQQDKSGLPNDRFSAERPEGSISTLTIQRTEQRDSAMYRCASSGTGSEKLFFGSGTQLSVL.

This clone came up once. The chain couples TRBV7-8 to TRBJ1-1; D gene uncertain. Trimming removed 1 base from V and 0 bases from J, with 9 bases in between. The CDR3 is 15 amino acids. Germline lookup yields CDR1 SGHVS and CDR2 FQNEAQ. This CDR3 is CASSLGAFMNTEAFF. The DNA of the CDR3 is TGTGCCAGCAGCTTAGGCGCGTTCATGAACACTGAAGCTTTCTTT.

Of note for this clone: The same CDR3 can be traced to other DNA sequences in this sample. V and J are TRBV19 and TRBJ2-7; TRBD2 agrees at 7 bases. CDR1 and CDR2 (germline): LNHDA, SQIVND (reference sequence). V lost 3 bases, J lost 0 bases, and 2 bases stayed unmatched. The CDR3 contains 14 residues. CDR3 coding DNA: TGTGCCAGTAGTATTGGCGGGAGCTCCTACGAGCAGTACTTC. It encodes CASSIGGSSYEQYF.

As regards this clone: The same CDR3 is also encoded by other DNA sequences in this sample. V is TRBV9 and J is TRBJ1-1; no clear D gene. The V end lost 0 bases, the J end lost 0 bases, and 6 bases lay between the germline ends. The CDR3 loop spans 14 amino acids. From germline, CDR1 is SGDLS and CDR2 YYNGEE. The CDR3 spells CASSVGRLNTEAFF. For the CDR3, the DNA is TGTGCCAGCAGCGTAGGGAGGTTGAACACTGAAGCTTTCTTT. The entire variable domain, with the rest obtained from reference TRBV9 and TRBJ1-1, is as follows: DSGVTQTPKHLITATGQRVTLRCSPRSGDLSVYWYQQSLDQGLQFLIQYYNGEERAKGNILERFSAQQFPDLHSELNLSSLELGDSALYFCASSVGRLNTEAFFGQGTRLTVV.

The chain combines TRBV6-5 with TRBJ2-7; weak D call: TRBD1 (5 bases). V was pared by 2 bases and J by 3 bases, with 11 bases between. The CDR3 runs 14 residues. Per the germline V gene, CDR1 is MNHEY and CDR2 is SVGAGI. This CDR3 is CASSYRQRFYEQYF. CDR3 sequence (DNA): TGTGCCAGCAGTTACCGACAGAGATTCTACGAGCAGTACTTC.

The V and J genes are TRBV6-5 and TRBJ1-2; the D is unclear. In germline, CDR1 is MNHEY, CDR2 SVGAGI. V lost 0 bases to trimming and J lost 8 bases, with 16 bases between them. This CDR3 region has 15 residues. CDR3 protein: CASSYSVRGLGGYTF. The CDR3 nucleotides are TGTGCCAGCAGTTACTCAGTTCGGGGTCTTGGCGGCTACACCTTC.

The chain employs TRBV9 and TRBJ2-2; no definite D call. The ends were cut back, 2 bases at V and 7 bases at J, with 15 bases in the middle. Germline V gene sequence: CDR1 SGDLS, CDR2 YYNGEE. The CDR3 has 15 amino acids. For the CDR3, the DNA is TGTGCCAGCAGCGTGGAAGGACGGGTGGGCGGGGAGCTGTTTTTT. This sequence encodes CASSVEGRVGGELFF.

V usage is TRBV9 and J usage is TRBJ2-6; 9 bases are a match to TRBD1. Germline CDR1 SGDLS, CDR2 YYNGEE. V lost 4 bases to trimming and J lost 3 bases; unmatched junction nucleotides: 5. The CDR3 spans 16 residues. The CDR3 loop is CASSPQGAGGANVLTF. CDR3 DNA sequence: TGTGCCAGCAGCCCACAGGGGGCAGGTGGGGCCAACGTCCTGACTTTC.

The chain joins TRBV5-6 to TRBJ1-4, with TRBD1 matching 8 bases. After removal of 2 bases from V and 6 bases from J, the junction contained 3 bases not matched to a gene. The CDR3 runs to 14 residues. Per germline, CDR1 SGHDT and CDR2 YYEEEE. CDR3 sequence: CASSFGQGDEKLFF. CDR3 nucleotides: TGTGCCAGCAGCTTTGGACAGGGCGATGAAAAACTGTTTTTT.

CDR3: CASSIDPGGSANTGELFF. DNA for the CDR3: TGTGCCAGTAGTATAGATCCCGGGGGTAGTGCAAACACCGGGGAGCTGTTTTTT. The chain joins TRBV19 to TRBJ2-2, with D tentatively TRBD2 (6 bases). Germline CDR1 reads LNHDA; CDR2 reads SQIVND (reference sequence). The CDR3 runs 18 residues. Trimming left V 0 bases short and J 2 bases short, with 16 bases between.

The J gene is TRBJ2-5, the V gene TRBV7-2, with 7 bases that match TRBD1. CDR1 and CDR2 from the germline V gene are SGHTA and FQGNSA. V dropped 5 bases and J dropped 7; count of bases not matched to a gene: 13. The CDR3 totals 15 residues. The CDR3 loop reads CASSPTPDREGTQYF. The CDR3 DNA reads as TGTGCCAGCAGCCCGACCCCTGACAGGGAAGGGACCCAGTACTTC.

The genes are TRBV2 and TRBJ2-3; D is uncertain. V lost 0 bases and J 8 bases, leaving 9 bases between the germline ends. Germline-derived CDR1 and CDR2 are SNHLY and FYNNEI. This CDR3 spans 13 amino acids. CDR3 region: CASSEARPGTQYF. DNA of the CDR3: TGTGCCAGCAGTGAAGCGCGGCCAGGTACGCAGTATTTT.

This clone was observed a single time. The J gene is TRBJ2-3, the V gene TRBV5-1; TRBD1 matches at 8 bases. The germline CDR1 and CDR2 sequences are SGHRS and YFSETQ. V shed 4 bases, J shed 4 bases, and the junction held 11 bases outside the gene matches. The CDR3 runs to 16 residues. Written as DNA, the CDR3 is TGCGCCAGCAGCCAACTACGGACAGGGTTCGCAGATACGCAGTATTTT. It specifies CASSQLRTGFADTQYF.

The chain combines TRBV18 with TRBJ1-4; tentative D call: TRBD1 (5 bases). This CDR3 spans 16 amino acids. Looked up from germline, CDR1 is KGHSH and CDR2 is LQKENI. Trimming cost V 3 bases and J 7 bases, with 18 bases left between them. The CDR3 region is CASSPMTAGVGEKLFF. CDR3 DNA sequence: TGTGCCAGCTCACCGATGACAGCCGGGGTGGGTGAAAAACTGTTTTTT.

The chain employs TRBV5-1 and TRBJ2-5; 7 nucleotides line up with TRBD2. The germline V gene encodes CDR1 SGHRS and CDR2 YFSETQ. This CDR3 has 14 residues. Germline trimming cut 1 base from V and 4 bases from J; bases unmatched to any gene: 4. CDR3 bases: TGCGCCAGCAGCTTGTGGTCTAGCGGAGAGACCCAGTACTTC. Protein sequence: CASSLWSSGETQYF.

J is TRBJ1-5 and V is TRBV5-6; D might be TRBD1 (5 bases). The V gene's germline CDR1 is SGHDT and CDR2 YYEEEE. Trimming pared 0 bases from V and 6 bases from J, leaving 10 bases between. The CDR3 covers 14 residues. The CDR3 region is CASSLGGTGQPQHF. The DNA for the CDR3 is TGTGCCAGCAGCTTGGGGGGGACTGGTCAGCCCCAGCATTTT.

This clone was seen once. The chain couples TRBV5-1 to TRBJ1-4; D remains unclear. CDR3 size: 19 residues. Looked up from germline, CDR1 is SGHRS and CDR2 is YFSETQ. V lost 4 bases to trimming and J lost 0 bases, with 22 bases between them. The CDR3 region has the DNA TGCGCCAGCAGCAGTGCCTCCGGCGGATCTTCCTCAACTAATGAAAAACTGTTTTTT. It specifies CASSSASGGSSSTNEKLFF.

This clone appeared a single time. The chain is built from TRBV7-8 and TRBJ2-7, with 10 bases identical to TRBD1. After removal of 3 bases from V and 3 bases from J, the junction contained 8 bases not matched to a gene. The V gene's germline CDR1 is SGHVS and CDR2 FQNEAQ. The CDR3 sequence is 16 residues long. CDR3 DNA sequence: TGTGCCAGCAGCTTTTACGGGGGGACAGGGGACTACGAGCAGTACTTC. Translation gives CASSFYGGTGDYEQYF.

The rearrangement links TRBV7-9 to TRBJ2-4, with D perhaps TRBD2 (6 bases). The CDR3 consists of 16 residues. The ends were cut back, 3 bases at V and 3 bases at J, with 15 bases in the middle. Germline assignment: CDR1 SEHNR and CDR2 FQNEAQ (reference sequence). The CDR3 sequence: CASSFISGMYKNIQYF. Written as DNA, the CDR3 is TGTGCCAGCAGCTTCATTAGCGGAATGTACAAAAACATTCAGTACTTC.

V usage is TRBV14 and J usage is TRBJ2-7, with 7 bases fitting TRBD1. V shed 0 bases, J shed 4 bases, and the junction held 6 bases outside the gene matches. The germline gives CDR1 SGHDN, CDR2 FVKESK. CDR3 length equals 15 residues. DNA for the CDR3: TGTGCCAGCAGCCAAGATCTGGGACAGACATACGAGCAGTACTTC. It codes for CASSQDLGQTYEQYF.

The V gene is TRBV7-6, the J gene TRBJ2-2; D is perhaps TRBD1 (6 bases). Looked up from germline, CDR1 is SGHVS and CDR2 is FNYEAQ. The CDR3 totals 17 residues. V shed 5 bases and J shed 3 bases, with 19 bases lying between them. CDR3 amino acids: CASSPPQGRDDTGELFF. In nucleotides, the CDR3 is TGTGCCAGCAGCCCCCCACAGGGCAGGGATGACACCGGGGAGCTGTTTTTT. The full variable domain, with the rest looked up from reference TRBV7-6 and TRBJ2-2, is GAGVSQSPRYKVTKRGQDVALRCDPISGHVSLYWYRQALGQGPEFLTYFNYEAQQDKSGLPNDRFSAERPEGSISTLTIQRTEQRDSAMYRCASSPPQGRDDTGELFFGEGSRLTVL.

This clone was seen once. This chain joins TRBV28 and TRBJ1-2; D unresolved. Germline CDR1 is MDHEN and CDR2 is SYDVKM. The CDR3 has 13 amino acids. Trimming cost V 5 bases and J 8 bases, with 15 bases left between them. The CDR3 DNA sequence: TGTGCCAGCAGTACTCCGGGCGGGTTAGGCTACACCTTC. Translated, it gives CASSTPGGLGYTF.

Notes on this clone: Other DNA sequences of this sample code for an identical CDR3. For the CDR3, the DNA is TGTGCCAGCAGCCTAGATGGACGGGCCTACGAGCAGTACTTC. This translates into CASSLDGRAYEQYF. The chain combines TRBV7-9 with TRBJ2-7, with D unresolved. The CDR3 extends over 14 amino acids. V was trimmed by 5 bases and J by 2 bases, leaving 13 bases between them. Germline V gene data show CDR1 as SEHNR and CDR2 as FQNEAQ (reference sequence).